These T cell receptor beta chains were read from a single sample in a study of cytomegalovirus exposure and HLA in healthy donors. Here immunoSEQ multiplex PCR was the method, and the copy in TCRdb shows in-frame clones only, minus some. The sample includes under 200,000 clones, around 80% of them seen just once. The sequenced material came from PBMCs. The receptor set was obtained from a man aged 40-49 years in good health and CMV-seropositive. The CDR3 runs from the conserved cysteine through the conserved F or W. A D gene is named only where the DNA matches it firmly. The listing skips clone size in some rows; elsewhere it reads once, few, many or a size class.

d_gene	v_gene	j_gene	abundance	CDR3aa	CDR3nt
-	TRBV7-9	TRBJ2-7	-	CASSRSGGRKYEQYF	TGTGCCAGCAGCCGGAGTGGAGGGAGAAAGTACGAGCAGTACTTC
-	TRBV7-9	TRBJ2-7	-	CASSLDGSAEQYF	TGTGCCAGCAGCTTAGATGGTAGCGCCGAGCAGTACTTC
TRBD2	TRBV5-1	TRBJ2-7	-	CASSTSGSGEQYF	TGCGCCAGCAGCACAAGCGGGAGTGGTGAGCAGTACTTC
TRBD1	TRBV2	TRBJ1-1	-	CASSEQGARAEAFF	TGTGCCAGCAGTGAACAGGGGGCGCGGGCTGAAGCTTTCTTT
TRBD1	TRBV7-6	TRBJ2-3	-	CASSLGNRAVQGAGDTQYF	TGTGCCAGCAGCTTAGGCAACAGGGCGGTACAGGGGGCTGGAGATACGCAGTATTTT
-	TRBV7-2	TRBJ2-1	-	CASSLISGYNEQFF	TGTGCCAGCAGCTTAATTAGCGGCTACAATGAGCAGTTCTTC
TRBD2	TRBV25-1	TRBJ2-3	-	CASSEYHPAGGPDTQYF	TGTGCCAGCAGTGAATATCACCCAGCGGGAGGGCCTGATACGCAGTATTTT
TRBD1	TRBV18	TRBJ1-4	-	CASSPRGLGEKLFF	TGTGCCAGCTCACCGAGGGGGCTCGGCGAAAAACTGTTTTTT
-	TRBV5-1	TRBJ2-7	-	CASNTGSYEQYF	TGCGCCAGCAATACTGGCTCCTACGAGCAGTACTTC
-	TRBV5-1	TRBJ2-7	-	CASSKLGEDEQYF	TGCGCCAGCAGCAAACTCGGGGAAGACGAGCAGTACTTC
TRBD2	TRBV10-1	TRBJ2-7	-	CASSHGEGARLAAYSYEQYF	TGCGCCAGCAGCCACGGAGAGGGGGCGCGACTAGCGGCATATTCCTACGAGCAGTACTTC
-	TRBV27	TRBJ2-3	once	CASSFGGASTDTQYF	TGTGCCAGCAGTTTTGGCGGGGCGAGCACAGATACGCAGTATTTT
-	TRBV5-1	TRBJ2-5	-	CASSLDPGSETQYF	TGCGCCAGCAGCTTGGATCCAGGTTCAGAGACCCAGTACTTC
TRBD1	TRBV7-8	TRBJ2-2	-	CASSLGTGGSTSLTGELFF	TGTGCCAGCAGCTTAGGAACAGGGGGGTCGACTTCACTCACCGGGGAGCTGTTTTTT
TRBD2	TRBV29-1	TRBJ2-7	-	CSVDMTGGAYEQYF	TGCAGCGTTGATATGACGGGAGGGGCCTACGAGCAGTACTTC
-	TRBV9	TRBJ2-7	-	CASSVGRPPYEQYF	TGTGCCAGCAGCGTAGGCAGGCCACCCTACGAGCAGTACTTC
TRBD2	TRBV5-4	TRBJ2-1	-	CASSLRTSASEQFF	TGTGCCAGCAGCTTGCGAACTAGCGCTAGTGAGCAGTTCTTC
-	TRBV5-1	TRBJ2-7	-	CASRPAATSYEQYF	TGCGCCAGTAGGCCGGCGGCGACCTCCTACGAGCAGTACTTC
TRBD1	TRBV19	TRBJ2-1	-	CASSQGTGGYNEQFF	TGTGCCAGTAGTCAAGGGACAGGGGGTTACAATGAGCAGTTCTTC
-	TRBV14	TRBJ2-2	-	CASSQDLGGRELFF	TGTGCCAGCAGCCAAGATTTGGGGGGACGGGAGCTGTTTTTT
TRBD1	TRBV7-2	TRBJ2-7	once	CASRGVGTGLDEQYF	TGTGCCAGCAGGGGCGTCGGGACAGGGCTGGACGAGCAGTACTTC
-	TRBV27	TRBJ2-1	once	CASSLLPIIADYNEQFF	TGTGCCAGCAGTCTCCTTCCGATAATAGCGGACTACAATGAGCAGTTCTTC
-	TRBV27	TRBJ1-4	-	CASSFRGAFEKLFF	TGTGCCAGCAGTTTTCGGGGGGCATTTGAAAAACTGTTTTTT
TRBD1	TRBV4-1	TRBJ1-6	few	CASSQDRTGGGYNSPLHF	TGCGCCAGCAGCCAAGATAGGACAGGGGGGGGCTATAATTCACCCCTCCACTTT
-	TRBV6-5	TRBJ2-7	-	CAMGQYSYEQYF	TGTGCCATGGGACAATATTCCTACGAGCAGTACTTC
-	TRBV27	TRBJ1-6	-	CASMYGGADSPLHF	TGTGCCAGCATGTATGGGGGGGCCGATTCACCCCTCCACTTT
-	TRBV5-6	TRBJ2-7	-	CASTWGTGHYEQYF	TGTGCCAGCACTTGGGGGACGGGACACTACGAGCAGTACTTC
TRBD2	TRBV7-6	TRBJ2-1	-	CASSLGNSRETPYNEQFF	TGTGCCAGCAGCTTAGGAAACTCGCGGGAGACCCCCTACAATGAGCAGTTCTTC
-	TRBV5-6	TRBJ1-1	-	CASSLDLLNTEAFF	TGTGCCAGCAGCTTGGATCTGTTGAACACTGAAGCTTTCTTT
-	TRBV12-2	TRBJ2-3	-	CASRLGTSGESTDTQYF	TGTGCAAGTCGCTTAGGGACTAGCGGGGAGAGCACAGATACGCAGTATTTT
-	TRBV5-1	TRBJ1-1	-	CASRFASDTEAFF	TGCGCCAGCAGGTTCGCCTCGGACACTGAAGCTTTCTTT